This TCR beta chain appears in the sequencing data of a study of tumor-infiltrating lymphocytes in primary liver carcinoma. Bulk tissue was left unsorted, and RNA and DNA were co-extracted from about 20-30 mg of it. The patients carried chronic HBV infection and had received no treatment. CDR3 length: 16 residues. CDR1 and CDR2 from the germline V gene are SGHRS and YFSETQ. A remark on this clonotype: Relative to the germline gene, one junction end is altered; a read error may explain this.

A primer in the constant region served to generate TCR beta cDNA from roughly 520 ng of total RNA. Slightly modified ARM-PCR served as the procedure for the TCR beta libraries. These libraries came from three rounds of nested multiplex PCR. Rounds one and two of PCR, each of about 10 cycles, were primed with TRBV1-TRBV30 forward primers and a C-beta reverse primer. TCRdb recomputed calls from the multiplex PCR reads with MiXCR, one row per CDR3 protein. Of about 120,000 distinct CDR3 sequences listed, roughly 75% were seen once; the top ten hold 8.1%. The V and J genes are TRBV5-1 and TRBJ2-3; 8 bases match TRBD2. This sequence was found in a woman between 55 and 75 years old with primary liver carcinoma and hepatitis B virus infection. Material for sequencing was tumor-adjacent normal liver tissue. CDR3 in amino acids: CASSLAGLASTDRQYF. The CDR3 nucleotides read TGCGCCAGCAGCTTGGCCGGACTAGCTAGCACAGATAGGCAGTATTTT.